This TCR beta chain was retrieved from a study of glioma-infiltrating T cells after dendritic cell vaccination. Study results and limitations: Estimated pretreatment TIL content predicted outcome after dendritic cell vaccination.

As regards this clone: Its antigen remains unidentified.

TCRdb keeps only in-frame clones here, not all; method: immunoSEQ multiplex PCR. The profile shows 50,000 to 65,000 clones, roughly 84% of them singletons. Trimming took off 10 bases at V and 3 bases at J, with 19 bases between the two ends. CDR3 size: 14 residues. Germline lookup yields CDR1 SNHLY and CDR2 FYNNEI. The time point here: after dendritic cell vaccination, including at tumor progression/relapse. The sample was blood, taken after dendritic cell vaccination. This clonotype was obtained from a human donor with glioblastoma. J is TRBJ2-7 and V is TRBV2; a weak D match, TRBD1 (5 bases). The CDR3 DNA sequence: TGTGCCACTTCCATTAGGGGCTCAAGCTACGAGCAGTACTTC. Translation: CATSIRGSSYEQYF.